These 13 T cell receptor beta chains originate from one sample sequenced in a study of blood T cell repertoires in COVID-19. Clones were sequenced by immunoSEQ multiplex PCR, and TCRdb holds only the in-frame ones, with some missing. The repertoire holds 200,000 to 250,000 clones, with 85% to 95% as singletons. The sequenced sample was PBMCs or T cells enriched from blood (not recorded which). The source of these receptors is a woman between 18 and 29 years old who had recovered from COVID-19.

The chain links TRBV25-1 to TRBJ1-2; D unresolved. Looked up from germline, CDR1 is MGHDK and CDR2 is SYGVNS. V lost 5 bases, J lost 8 bases, and 9 bases lay in between. This CDR3 has 11 residues. Here the CDR3 reads CASSTLYGYTF. The CDR3 nucleotides are TGTGCCAGCAGTACCCTCTACGGCTACACCTTC.

The chain carries TRBV3-1 (or the pseudogene TRBV3-2) and TRBJ2-3; 10 bases fit TRBD2. This CDR3 has 18 amino acids. V shed 4 bases and J 2 bases; nucleotides not matched to a gene: 12. Looked up from germline, CDR1 is LGHDT and CDR2 is YNNKEL (reference sequence). The CDR3 spells CASSLGWTSGRLTDTQYF. CDR3 DNA: TGTGCCAGCAGCCTAGGTTGGACTAGCGGAAGACTCACAGATACGCAGTATTTT.

The CDR3: CASSRTGTGDRTDTQYF. The DNA for the CDR3 is TGCGCCAGCAGCCGTACAGGGACAGGGGACCGCACAGATACGCAGTATTTT. The V and J genes are TRBV4-1 and TRBJ2-3; 10 nucleotides line up with TRBD1. Unmatched junction bases numbered 8, after V lost 4 bases and J lost 1 base. In germline, CDR1 is MGHRA, CDR2 YSYEKL. The CDR3 consists of 17 residues.

V gene TRBV5-1 combines with J gene TRBJ2-3, with TRBD2 matching 10 bases. The V gene's germline CDR1 is SGHRS and CDR2 YFSETQ. J was trimmed by 1 base and V by 6 bases; bases with no gene match: 2. There are 14 residues in the CDR3. CDR3 nucleotides: TGCGCCAGCACAAGCGGGAGGGGCACAGATACGCAGTATTTT. It yields the protein CASTSGRGTDTQYF.

The chain links TRBV5-1 to TRBJ1-1; D call uncertain. V gave up 4 bases and J gave up 1 base, with 8 bases separating them. Per the germline V gene, CDR1 is SGHRS and CDR2 is YFSETQ. The CDR3 is 13 amino acids. The chain's CDR3 is CASSRNRNTEAFF. The CDR3 DNA reads TGCGCCAGCAGCCGGAACAGGAACACTGAAGCTTTCTTT.

The chain carries TRBV14 and TRBJ2-3; possible D gene TRBD1, 5 bases. V was cut by 6 bases and J by 1 base, with 14 bases left in between. This CDR3 has 15 amino acids. CDR1 SGHDN and CDR2 FVKESK come from the germline V gene. The CDR3 DNA reads as TGTGCCAGCAGTCGTTATCAGGGTGGCACAGATACGCAGTATTTT. It encodes CASSRYQGGTDTQYF.

This rearrangement joins TRBV28 to TRBJ1-5; tentative D call: TRBD1 (6 bases). V was shortened by 6 bases and J by 5 bases, with 8 bases between the two germline ends. The CDR3 has 12 amino acids. CDR1 and CDR2 from the germline V gene are MDHEN and SYDVKM. CDR3 in amino acids: CASRQGDQPQHF. The CDR3 DNA reads as TGTGCCAGCAGACAGGGAGATCAGCCCCAGCATTTT.

The V call is TRBV7-2, the J call TRBJ2-1, with D perhaps TRBD2 (6 bases). The CDR3 is made up of 14 amino acids. V lost 0 bases, J lost 9 bases, and 12 bases lay in between. CDR1 is SGHTA, CDR2 FQGNSA, per germline. The CDR3 loop reads CASSLAEGTREQFF. CDR3 coding DNA: TGTGCCAGCAGCTTAGCGGAGGGCACCCGTGAGCAGTTCTTC.

The gene calls are TRBV7-9 and TRBJ1-1; D not certain. The V gene lost 5 bases and the J gene lost 1 base, with 8 bases spanning the gap. Germline assignment: CDR1 SEHNR and CDR2 FQNEAQ (reference sequence). This CDR3 contains 13 residues. CDR3 in DNA: TGTGCCAGCAGCACTGAGGGGAACACTGAAGCTTTCTTT. As protein: CASSTEGNTEAFF.

This clone was detected once. The V call is TRBV14, the J call TRBJ2-7; D may be TRBD2 (6 bases). V lost 6 bases, J lost 2 bases, and 11 bases lay in between. This CDR3 has 13 amino acids. The germline V gene encodes CDR1 SGHDN and CDR2 FVKESK. The CDR3 DNA reads TGTGCCAGCAGAACCGGCGGGACCTACGAGCAGTACTTC. Its translation is CASRTGGTYEQYF.

V and J are TRBV7-9 and TRBJ2-1; possibly TRBD2 for D (6 bases). The CDR3 runs to 16 residues. The germline gives CDR1 SEHNR, CDR2 FQNEAQ (reference sequence). Trimming pared 4 bases from V and 3 bases from J, leaving 16 bases between. This chain's CDR3 is CASSSGSRGGYNEQFF. CDR3 nucleotides: TGTGCCAGCAGCTCGGGTTCGAGGGGAGGCTACAATGAGCAGTTCTTC.

The chain has TRBV12-1 and TRBJ2-1; the table's D call TRBD1 went unverified against the DNA. TRBV12-1 has pseudogene status. CDR3 length: 15 amino acids. CDR3 nucleotides: TGTGCCAGCAGCTTTAGGGAGGACAGGGGTCATGAGCAGTTCTTC. This codes for CASSFREDRGHEQFF.

This clone has a handful of counts. The chain uses TRBV28 and TRBJ1-4; a weak D match, TRBD1 (6 bases). Deletions cut 4 bases from V and 4 bases from J, with 10 bases between. CDR1 is MDHEN, CDR2 SYDVKM, per germline. CDR3 size: 14 residues. The CDR3 sequence: CASSYNRVNEKLFF. CDR3 DNA: TGTGCCAGCAGTTACAACAGGGTTAATGAAAAACTGTTTTTT.